Listed here are 23 T cell receptor beta chains from one sample, sequenced in a study of PD-L1 blockade in urothelial cancer. Using immunoSEQ multiplex PCR, the repertoire was profiled, and TCRdb retains in-frame clones only, with some absent. The sample records almost 90,000 clones, around 84% being singletons. As to time point: pretreatment peripheral blood. The sample consisted of PBMCs, taken around atezolizumab (anti-PD-L1) treatment. The receptors stem from a man aged 60 to 69 with urothelial cancer.

The chain links TRBV5-1 to TRBJ2-7; D unresolved. V lost 0 bases, J lost 2 bases, and 15 bases lay in between. Germline V CDR1 and CDR2: SGHRS, YFSETQ. The CDR3 extends over 16 amino acids. The CDR3 region has the DNA TGCGCCAGCAGCTTGGCCCCACCGGCGGTAACCTACGAGCAGTACTTC. This gives the protein CASSLAPPAVTYEQYF.

The gene calls are TRBV28 and TRBJ2-1; 8 bases are a match to TRBD2. With V trimmed by 4 bases and J by 3 bases, 8 bases remained unmatched. CDR3 size: 16 residues. The germline CDR1 and CDR2 sequences are MDHEN and SYDVKM. DNA for the CDR3: TGTGCCAGCAGTTCATTAGCGGGACGCAGCTACAATGAGCAGTTCTTC. The encoded protein is CASSSLAGRSYNEQFF.

The rearrangement uses TRBV29-1 and TRBJ2-3; 8 bases are a match to TRBD1. With V trimmed by 4 bases and J by 3 bases, 3 bases remained unmatched. The CDR3 spans 13 residues. In germline, CDR1 is SQVTM, CDR2 ANQGSEA. The CDR3 sequence: CSVGQGRTDTQYF. The CDR3 DNA sequence: TGCAGCGTTGGACAGGGGAGGACAGATACGCAGTATTTT.

The genes are TRBV10-2 and TRBJ2-7, with D possibly matching TRBD2 (6 bases). Per the germline V gene, CDR1 is WSHSY and CDR2 is SAAADI. The CDR3 extends over 15 amino acids. V lost 5 bases to trimming and J lost 6 bases, with 20 bases between them. The CDR3 DNA reads as TGCGCCAGCAGTTCGGACACTTTGGTGGGGGGCGAGCAGTACTTC. Translated, it gives CASSSDTLVGGEQYF.

V and J are TRBV19 and TRBJ1-1, with a weak D call TRBD1 (5 bases). The CDR3 spans 13 residues. Looked up from germline, CDR1 is LNHDA and CDR2 is SQIVND (reference sequence). V gave up 3 bases and J gave up 5 bases, with 10 bases separating them. CDR3 protein: CASSIGGGTEAFF. The CDR3, as DNA: TGTGCCAGTAGTATCGGGGGAGGAACTGAAGCTTTCTTT.

The genes are TRBV6-5 and TRBJ2-3; 7 bases fit TRBD1. There are 12 residues in the CDR3. V shed 11 bases and J 2 bases; nucleotides not matched to a gene: 4. Germline loops: CDR1 MNHEY, CDR2 SVGAGI. CDR3 DNA: TGTGCCGGTGGACAGGACACAGATACGCAGTATTTT. It yields the protein CAGGQDTDTQYF.

The sample holds one count of this clone. This chain joins TRBV10-3 and TRBJ2-3, with 9 bases aligning to TRBD2. Germline-derived CDR1 and CDR2 are ENHRY and SYGVKD. The CDR3 sequence is 18 residues long. The V and J ends lost 8 bases and 3 bases, in that order; junction bases with no gene match: 18. The DNA for the CDR3 is TGTGCCATCGGTTCGGGGTTGGGTAGCGGGAGCGGTACAGATACGCAGTATTTT. This gives the protein CAIGSGLGSGSGTDTQYF.

This clone was detected a few times. The genes are TRBV6-1 and TRBJ1-5, with D unresolved. Trimming left V 9 bases short and J 7 bases short, with 13 bases between. Germline loops: CDR1 MNHNS, CDR2 SASEGT. The CDR3 totals 12 residues. The CDR3 loop is CASCPSFQPQHF. CDR3 coding DNA: TGTGCCAGTTGTCCCTCCTTCCAGCCCCAGCATTTT.

J is TRBJ1-6 and V is TRBV13, with D tentatively TRBD1 (6 bases). The CDR3 is 14 amino acids. The germline V gene has CDR1 PRHDT and CDR2 FYEKMQ (reference sequence). V lost 1 base and J lost 7, with 8 bases in between. The CDR3 is CASSLERGNSPLHF. CDR3 coding DNA: TGTGCCAGCAGCTTAGAGAGGGGGAATTCACCCCTCCACTTT. Variable domain in full (rest from reference TRBV13 and TRBJ1-6): AAGVIQSPRHLIKEKRETATLKCYPIPRHDTVYWYQQGPGQDPQFLISFYEKMQSDKGSIPDRFSAQQFSDYHSELNMSSLELGDSALYFCASSLERGNSPLHFGNGTRLTVT.

The chain carries TRBV5-4 and TRBJ2-4, with a possible D match to TRBD1 (6 bases). The V and J ends lost 0 bases and 0 bases respectively, with 10 bases between them. Germline V lookup: CDR1 SGHNT, CDR2 YYREEE (reference sequence). The CDR3 spans 16 residues. The DNA of the CDR3 is TGTGCCAGCAGCTTGGGAGGGACACTAGCCAAAAACATTCAGTACTTC. Residues: CASSLGGTLAKNIQYF.

J is TRBJ2-7 and V is TRBV18; TRBD1 is a possible D gene (6 bases). CDR1 is KGHSH and CDR2 is LQKENI in the germline V gene. This CDR3 is 15 amino acids long. V was cut by 4 bases and J by 0 bases, with 13 bases left in between. CDR3 DNA: TGTGCCAGCTCACAGACAGGTGGGCTCTCCTACGAGCAGTACTTC. Translation gives CASSQTGGLSYEQYF.

This clone was seen a handful of times. V gene TRBV12-5 combines with J gene TRBJ2-5, with a weak D call TRBD1 (5 bases). The CDR3 has 16 residues. Germline lookup yields CDR1 LGHNT and CDR2 FRNRAP. With 8 bases removed from V and 0 bases from J, the gap between germline ends came to 19 bases. Here the CDR3 reads CASRQGRNVNQETQYF. In DNA form, the CDR3 reads TGTGCTAGTCGGCAGGGAAGGAATGTGAACCAAGAGACCCAGTACTTC. Drawing the rest from reference TRBV12-5 and TRBJ2-5, the complete variable domain is DARVTQTPRHKVTEMGQEVTMRCQPILGHNTVFWYRQTMMQGLELLAYFRNRAPLDDSGMPKDRFSAEMPDATLATLKIQPSEPRDSAVYFCASRQGRNVNQETQYFGPGTRLLVL.

J is TRBJ2-7 and V is TRBV28, with D tentatively TRBD1 (5 bases). In germline, CDR1 is MDHEN, CDR2 SYDVKM. Deletions cut 2 bases from V and 2 bases from J, with 10 bases between. The CDR3 loop spans 14 amino acids. CDR3 coding DNA: TGTGCCAGCAGTTTAGGCCCAGGGACCTACGAGCAGTACTTC. It translates to CASSLGPGTYEQYF.

The chain couples TRBV11-2 to TRBJ1-1; no clear D. Germline CDR1 reads SGHAT; CDR2 reads FQNNGV. Trimming left V 2 bases short and J 5 bases short, with 9 bases between. The CDR3 runs 13 residues. The CDR3 is CASSLMSSTEAFF. The CDR3 DNA reads as TGTGCCAGCAGCTTAATGAGTTCTACTGAAGCTTTCTTT.

The rearrangement links TRBV7-2 to TRBJ2-7; D may be TRBD1 (6 bases). The CDR3 runs 13 residues. Germline V gene lookup returns CDR1 SGHTA and CDR2 FQGNSA. V was trimmed by 6 bases and J by 5 bases, leaving 14 bases between them. In nucleotides, the CDR3 is TGTGCCAGCAGAATAGGTGGGGGCGACGAGCAGTACTTC. Protein product: CASRIGGGDEQYF. The whole variable domain, filled in from reference TRBV7-2 and TRBJ2-7, reads GAGVSQSPSNKVTEKGKDVELRCDPISGHTALYWYRQSLGQGLEFLIYFQGNSAPDKSGLPSDRFSAERTGGSVSTLTIQRTQQEDSAVYLCASRIGGGDEQYFGPGTRLTVT.

V gene TRBV6-1 combines with J gene TRBJ1-2; 8 nucleotides align to TRBD1. Germline V lookup: CDR1 MNHNS, CDR2 SASEGT. Trimming removed 7 bases from V and 4 bases from J; junction bases left unmatched: 5. The CDR3 contains 13 residues. CDR3: CASNFGTGYGYTF. Here the CDR3 DNA reads TGTGCCAGCAACTTCGGGACAGGCTATGGCTACACCTTC.

The chain carries TRBV30 and TRBJ1-2, with D possibly being TRBD1 (5 bases). The CDR3 contains 14 residues. Germline V gene data show CDR1 as GTSNPN and CDR2 as SVGIG (reference sequence). V was cut by 1 base and J by 11 bases, with 20 bases left in between. Here the CDR3 DNA reads TGTGCCTGGAGTGCAAGGACTACAGGATCTGGGTACACCTTC. Protein product: CAWSARTTGSGYTF.

A few counts support this clone. The same CDR3 is also encoded by other DNA sequences in this sample. The chain couples TRBV5-1 to TRBJ1-5; 8 bases map to TRBD1. Germline CDR1 SGHRS, CDR2 YFSETQ. CDR3 length: 14 residues. The junction had 7 bases not matched to a gene; V was cut back by 4 bases and J by 7 bases. This chain's CDR3 is CASSLGQGGQPQHF. DNA of the CDR3: TGCGCCAGCAGCCTCGGACAGGGAGGACAGCCCCAGCATTTT.

This clone has a handful of counts. This chain uses TRBV10-3 with TRBJ2-1; TRBD2 aligns across 15 bases. The V gene's germline CDR1 is ENHRY and CDR2 SYGVKD. Losses at the gene ends were 6 bases for V and 1 base for J; bases not matched to a gene: 1. This CDR3 contains 16 residues. CDR3: CAISGTSGRSYNEQFF. The CDR3 region has the DNA TGTGCCATCAGCGGGACTAGCGGGAGGTCCTACAATGAGCAGTTCTTC.

The chain uses TRBV7-9 and TRBJ2-7; 8 nucleotides line up with TRBD2. From germline, CDR1 is SEHNR and CDR2 FQNEAQ (reference sequence). The CDR3 consists of 15 residues. Losses at the gene ends were 0 bases for V and 3 bases for J; bases not matched to a gene: 4. CDR3 protein: CASSLAELAVYEQYF. In DNA form, the CDR3 reads TGTGCCAGCAGCTTAGCGGAACTAGCGGTCTACGAGCAGTACTTC. The entire variable domain, with the rest obtained from reference TRBV7-9 and TRBJ2-7, is as follows: DTGVSQNPRHKITKRGQNVTFRCDPISEHNRLYWYRQTLGQGPEFLTYFQNEAQLEKSRLLSDRFSAERPKGSFSTLEIQRTEQGDSAMYLCASSLAELAVYEQYFGPGTRLTVT.

This clone was counted a single time. This chain uses TRBV27 with TRBJ2-4; 9 bases match TRBD2. After removal of 9 bases from V and 3 bases from J, the junction contained 6 bases not matched to a gene. Germline V lookup: CDR1 MNHEY, CDR2 SMNVEV (reference sequence). The CDR3 spans 14 residues. In DNA, the CDR3 is TGTGCCAGTGCGGGAGGGGGTGTCAAAAACATTCAGTACTTC. Its translation: CASAGGGVKNIQYF.

The rearrangement links TRBV29-1 to TRBJ2-5, with a weak D call TRBD1 (6 bases). The CDR3 has 14 amino acids. The V end lost 4 bases, the J end lost 1 base, and 13 bases lay between the germline ends. The germline gives CDR1 SQVTM, CDR2 ANQGSEA. CDR3 coding DNA: TGCAGCGTTGTACCAGGGGTTACCCAAGAGACCCAGTACTTC. Translation gives CSVVPGVTQETQYF. Supplemented by reference TRBV29-1 and TRBJ2-5, the full variable domain reads SAVISQKPSRDICQRGTSLTIQCQVDSQVTMMFWYRQQPGQSLTLIATANQGSEATYESGFVIDKFPISRPNLTFSTLTVSNMSPEDSSIYLCSVVPGVTQETQYFGPGTRLLVL.

The chain carries TRBV25-1 and TRBJ2-2, with 9 bases that match TRBD1. The trim removed 7 bases at V and 3 bases at J, leaving 3 bases unmatched. CDR3 length: 14 amino acids. The germline gives CDR1 MGHDK, CDR2 SYGVNS. This CDR3 reads CASKQGADTGELFF. CDR3 DNA sequence: TGTGCCAGCAAACAGGGGGCGGACACCGGGGAGCTGTTTTTT.